The subject of this entry is one T cell receptor (beta chain). This clonotype was observed many times. Its antigen remains undetermined. Base-call qualities are not available, and no considerably larger clone is one nucleotide away. Cut back by 7 bases and 1 base, the V and J ends lie 13 bases apart. Spanning cysteine to phenylalanine, the CDR3 consists of 14 amino acids. The read is trimmed to its CDR3 DNA, 42 bases read in frame from base 1. TCRdb names Illumina HiSeq 1500 as the instrument used. TCRdb reran the public reads through fastp at Q25 and MiXCR, keeping productive beta chains. Each entry is one CDR3 protein sequence, shown with its most common DNA and genes. This sample is represented by approximately 71,000 distinct CDR3 sequences; 3% to 4% of them were singletons. The ten top clones hold roughly 22% of the sample. This sample was taken from a study of T cell repertoires in cytomegalovirus infection (dated by TCRdb to 2018 to 2020). At the level of the whole study: Donor HLA type was relevant to the analysis, as public TCR beta signatures indicated carriage of CMV infection together with the matching HLA type. Study-level results and caveats: The ex vivo response was dominated by HLA-C-restricted CMV-specific TCR beta clonotypes, and the single most frequent clonotype in two of eight donors was supplied by these HLA-C-restricted clonotypes. In both this cohort and an independent cohort of approximately 350 donors, the cumulative frequency of public TCR beta family members distinguished carriers of CMV infection plus the relevant HLA type.

The TCR sequence derives from a human donor in good health (CMV status not recorded). Some clones in this sample may be carry-over from other donors' samples. This receptor chain uses TRBV12-3 or TRBV12-4 and TRBJ1-1, and possibly TRBD1, on 5 matching bases. The sequenced material came from PBMCs. The CDR3 region reads CASKPGRGNTEAFF. The DNA is as follows: TGTGCCAGCAAGCCGGGACGAGGGAACACTGAAGCTTTCTTT.